This T cell receptor (beta chain) was found in a study of PD-L1 blockade in urothelial cancer. Time point given: peripheral blood 6 weeks after treatment start. Patients suffered from locally advanced or metastatic urothelial carcinoma. The V gene's germline CDR1 is SGHRS and CDR2 YFSETQ. Trimming removed 2 bases at V and 3 bases at J, with 8 bases between. The CDR3 length is 14 residues. TCRdb's copy holds only in-frame clones and misses some; the assay was immunoSEQ multiplex PCR. Of fewer than 85,000 clones listed, 85% to 90% were seen once; the top ten hold 10% to 12%. The specimen comprised PBMCs, sampled around atezolizumab (anti-PD-L1) treatment. The chain couples TRBV5-1 to TRBJ1-4, with a tentative D call TRBD1 (5 bases). The clonotype comes from a man aged 60 to 69 with urothelial cancer. The DNA for the CDR3 is TGCGCCAGCAGCTTACAGGAGCCTAATGAAAAACTGTTTTTT. Amino acids: CASSLQEPNEKLFF.